The clone carrying this T cell receptor beta chain was observed a single time. The data derive from a study of T cell changes during pregnancy in multiple sclerosis. Assay: immunoSEQ multiplex PCR; the TCRdb copy retains only in-frame clones and omits some. This table has approximately 42,000 clones, 80% to 85% appearing once. The TCR sequence derives from a female donor with multiple sclerosis, enrolled in a pregnancy study. Sequenced here: CD4+ T cells from peripheral blood mononuclear cells, sampled before pregnancy.

CDR3 DNA sequence: TGTGCCAGCAGTTTACTGAGAGAAGCTTTCTTT. Translation: CASSLLREAFF. V usage is TRBV28 and J usage is TRBJ1-1; no clear D gene. The CDR3 loop spans 11 amino acids. In germline, CDR1 is MDHEN, CDR2 SYDVKM. V lost 2 bases and J 8 bases, leaving 6 bases between the germline ends.